This T cell receptor (beta chain) was observed in a study of blood T cell repertoires in COVID-19. As for the study in general: Sample material is recorded as cDNA or gDNA derived from T cells, B-cell-depleted T cells, or PBMCs.

In the original workflow: Reference gene primer amplification gave estimated nucleated cell counts. Method: immunoSEQ multiplex PCR; TCRdb's copy keeps in-frame clones and lacks some. Clone size and V and J calls were adopted from that table, with D and trimming inferred from the DNA. The sample has 170,000 or so clones, around 86% seen once. The germline CDR1 and CDR2 sequences are KGHSH and LQKENI. V shed 2 bases and J 7 bases; nucleotides not matched to a gene: 12. The CDR3 is made up of 17 amino acids. Seattle researchers signed up patients amid active infection and tracked them longitudinally. The rearrangement uses TRBV18 and TRBJ1-4; TRBD1 aligns across 8 bases. Source material: peripheral blood. This sequence originates from a man in his 60s with COVID-19, enrolled during active disease. CDR3 sequence (DNA): TGTGCCAGCTCACCAACACGACCCGACAGGGGTTCTGAAAAACTGTTTTTT. It is translated as CASSPTRPDRGSEKLFF.